The 15 T cell receptor beta chains reported below all come from one sample, sequenced in a study of early T cells in non-severe SARS-CoV-2 infection. TCRdb redid the calling of the 5' RACE reads with MiXCR, one entry per CDR3 protein. There are some 39,000 distinct CDR3 sequences in the sample; under 4.5% occur only once, and over 3% lies in the top ten. Specimen: whole blood. These receptors all stem from an adult who was a healthcare worker with PCR-confirmed SARS-CoV-2 infection or an uninfected control (not recorded which).

The genes are TRBV2 and TRBJ2-1; 8 bases agree with TRBD2. Germline values: CDR1 SNHLY, CDR2 FYNNEI. V trimming: 4 bases; J trimming: 5 bases; junction bases outside the gene matches: 7. CDR3 length: 15 amino acids. CDR3 coding DNA: TGTGCCAGCAGTGTTTGGCGGGAGGCCCACAATGAGCAGTTCTTC. Translating gives CASSVWREAHNEQFF.

The table lists this clonotype with many counts. The chain combines TRBV11-2 with TRBJ2-7, with D maybe TRBD2 (5 bases). V was clipped by 5 bases and J by 9 bases, with 17 bases between them. The CDR3 extends over 13 amino acids. Germline loops: CDR1 SGHAT, CDR2 FQNNGV. The CDR3, as DNA: TGTGCCAGCAGCCCCCTTCCCCTCCGGGGGCAGTACTTC. Protein: CASSPLPLRGQYF.

This clonotype was counted at least ten times. V usage is TRBV20-1 and J usage is TRBJ1-1; a weak D match, TRBD1 (5 bases). The V gene lost 2 bases and the J gene lost 5 bases, with 12 bases spanning the gap. There are 13 residues in the CDR3. Germline CDR1 DFQATT, CDR2 SNEGSKA (reference sequence). For the CDR3, the DNA is TGCAGTGCTAGACCCGGGACGGGGACTGAAGCTTTCTTT. Protein product: CSARPGTGTEAFF.

Judged by abundance, this clonotype is medium-sized. The V gene is TRBV6-5, the J gene TRBJ2-3, with D possibly matching TRBD1 (6 bases). The CDR3 covers 14 residues. The V end was cut by 0 bases, the J end by 10 bases, with 14 bases between. CDR1 is MNHEY and CDR2 is SVGAGI in the germline V gene. CDR3 amino acids: CASSYSGWGQAQYF. As DNA, the CDR3 is TGTGCCAGCAGTTACTCCGGATGGGGGCAGGCGCAGTATTTT.

This clonotype was recorded at least ten times. The V call is TRBV5-1, the J call TRBJ1-3; TRBD1 aligns across 7 bases. The V gene's germline CDR1 is SGHRS and CDR2 YFSETQ. The CDR3 spans 16 residues. V shed 2 bases, J shed 0 bases, and the junction held 5 bases outside the gene matches. The CDR3 DNA follows: TGCGCCAGCAGCTTCTCCACAGGGGACTCTGGAAACACCATATATTTT. Translated: CASSFSTGDSGNTIYF.

This clonotype was counted at least ten times. J is TRBJ2-3 and V is TRBV5-4; TRBD2 matches at 12 bases. The CDR3 extends over 15 amino acids. Unmatched junction bases numbered 6, after V lost 5 bases and J lost 5 bases. CDR1 SGHNT and CDR2 YYREEE come from the germline V gene (reference sequence). This chain's CDR3 is CASSLTSGRIDTQYF. CDR3 in DNA: TGTGCCAGCAGTCTCACTAGCGGGAGGATAGATACGCAGTATTTT.

This clonotype was counted ten times or more. The V call is TRBV2, the J call TRBJ2-3; D perhaps matches TRBD2 (6 bases). Germline values: CDR1 SNHLY, CDR2 FYNNEI. V was pared by 7 bases and J by 4 bases, with 12 bases between. The CDR3 has 13 amino acids. CDR3 sequence: CASTREEPDTQYF. The CDR3 DNA follows: TGTGCCAGCACAAGGGAGGAACCAGATACGCAGTATTTT.

This clonotype was found many times. This chain connects TRBV24-1 to TRBJ2-1; a weak D match, TRBD2 (6 bases). Trimming removed 5 bases from V and 8 bases from J, with 12 bases in between. CDR3 length: 13 residues. The V gene's germline CDR1 is KGHDR and CDR2 SFDVKD. The CDR3 DNA is TGTGCCACCAGTGCACCGGGGGTCGATGAGCAGTTCTTC. Residues: CATSAPGVDEQFF.

There are a few counts of this clonotype. The V gene is TRBV3-1, the J gene TRBJ2-1; the D gene is possibly TRBD1 (6 bases). The germline gives CDR1 LGHDT, CDR2 YNNKEL (reference sequence). Deletions cut 0 bases from V and 10 bases from J, with 25 bases between. There are 18 residues in the CDR3. Written as DNA, the CDR3 is TGTGCCAGCAGCCAAGATTTCAGGGGACGCTTCTTCTCACCGGAGCAGTTCTTC. Protein sequence: CASSQDFRGRFFSPEQFF.

This clonotype was counted between two and nine times. The junction departs from germline at one end; a sequencing error may be responsible. The V call is TRBV7-8, the J call TRBJ2-3, with TRBD2 identical over 9 bases. This CDR3 is built from 14 residues. Germline V gene data show CDR1 as SGHVS and CDR2 as FQNEAQ. DNA for the CDR3: TGTGCCAGCAGCCTAGCGGGACTCACAGATACGCAGTATTTT. This gives the protein CASSLAGLTDTQYF.

This clonotype was found many times. The chain recombines TRBV5-6 with TRBJ1-5, with a tentative D call TRBD1 (5 bases). Trimming removed 7 bases at V and 5 bases at J, with 16 bases between. Germline CDR1 and CDR2: SGHDT and YYEEEE. This CDR3 comprises 14 residues. This CDR3 reads CASGLWGIHQPQHF. The CDR3, as DNA: TGTGCCAGCGGCCTTTGGGGGATTCATCAGCCCCAGCATTTT. Looking up the rest from reference TRBV5-6 and TRBJ1-5 gives the full variable domain: DAGVTQSPTHLIKTRGQQVTLRCSPKSGHDTVSWYQQALGQGPQFIFQYYEEEERQRGNFPDRFSGHQFPNYSSELNVNALLLGDSALYLCASGLWGIHQPQHFGDGTRLSIL.

V and J are TRBV6-6 and TRBJ1-3; a weak D match, TRBD1 (5 bases). Germline CDR1 reads MNHNY; CDR2 reads SVGAGI (reference sequence). The CDR3 is 15 amino acids. V lost 7 bases and J 1 base, leaving 14 bases between the germline ends. The CDR3, as DNA: TGTGCCAGCAATCGCCTCGACAGTTCTGGAAACACCATATATTTT. Encoded protein: CASNRLDSSGNTIYF.

This clonotype was observed a handful of times. V gene TRBV21-1 combines with J gene TRBJ2-7. TRBV21-1 is reported as a pseudogene. The CDR3 spans 14 residues. The CDR3 protein is CASSKDGETYEQYF. The CDR3 DNA is TGTGCCAGCAGCAAAGATGGGGAAACCTACGAGCAGTACTTC.

This clonotype was recorded at least ten times. The chain combines TRBV6-5 with TRBJ2-5, with 9 positions matching TRBD2. Germline V gene sequence: CDR1 MNHEY, CDR2 SVGAGI. Trimming removed 5 bases from V and 6 bases from J; junction bases left unmatched: 16. This CDR3 spans 17 amino acids. In DNA, the CDR3 is TGTGCCAGCAGTCCACGCCCAGCTGCGGGAGGGCCGAAGACCCAGTACTTC. Amino acids: CASSPRPAAGGPKTQYF.

This clonotype was seen at least ten times. V and J are TRBV2 and TRBJ2-5; D ambiguous. Germline V CDR1 and CDR2: SNHLY, FYNNEI. V lost 3 bases, J lost 5 bases, and 10 bases lay in between. The CDR3 consists of 13 residues. This CDR3 reads CASSEWPQETQYF. CDR3 in DNA: TGTGCCAGCAGTGAGTGGCCCCAGGAGACCCAGTACTTC.